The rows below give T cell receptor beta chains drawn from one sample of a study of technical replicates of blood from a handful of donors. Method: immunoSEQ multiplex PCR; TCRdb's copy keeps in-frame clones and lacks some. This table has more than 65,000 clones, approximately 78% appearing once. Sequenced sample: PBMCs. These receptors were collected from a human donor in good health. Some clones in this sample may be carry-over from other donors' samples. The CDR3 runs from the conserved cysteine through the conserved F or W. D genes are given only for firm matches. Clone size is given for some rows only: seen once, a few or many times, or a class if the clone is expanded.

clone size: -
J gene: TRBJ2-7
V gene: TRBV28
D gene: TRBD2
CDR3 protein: CASSLLSTGGPGYEQYF
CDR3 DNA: TGTGCCAGCAGTTTATTATCTACGGGAGGGCCCGGGTACGAGCAGTACTTC

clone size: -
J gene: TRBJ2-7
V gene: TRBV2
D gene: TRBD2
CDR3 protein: CASKASGSSYEQYF
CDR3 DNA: TGTGCCAGCAAGGCTAGCGGGAGCTCCTACGAGCAGTACTTC

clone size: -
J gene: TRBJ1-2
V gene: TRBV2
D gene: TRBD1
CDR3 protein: CASRGQGVYGYTF
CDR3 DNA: TGTGCCAGCAGAGGACAGGGGGTCTATGGCTACACCTTC

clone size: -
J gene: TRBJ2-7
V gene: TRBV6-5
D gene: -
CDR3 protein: CASRTGSYEQYF
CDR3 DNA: TGTGCCAGCAGGACAGGCTCCTACGAGCAGTACTTC

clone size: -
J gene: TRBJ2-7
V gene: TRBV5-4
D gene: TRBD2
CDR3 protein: CASSLAERGAYEQYF
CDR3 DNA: TGTGCCAGCAGCTTGGCCGAGCGGGGGGCCTACGAGCAGTACTTC

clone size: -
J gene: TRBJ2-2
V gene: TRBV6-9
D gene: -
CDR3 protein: CASSYPSGSNTGELFF
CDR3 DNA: TGTGCCAGCAGTTATCCGTCCGGGTCTAACACCGGGGAGCTGTTTTTT

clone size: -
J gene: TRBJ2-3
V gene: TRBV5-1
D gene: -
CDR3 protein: CASSLANTQYF
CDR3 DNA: TGCGCCAGCAGCTTGGCCAATACGCAGTATTTT

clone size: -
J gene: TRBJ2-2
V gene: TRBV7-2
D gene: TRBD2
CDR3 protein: CASTLGLAGGSTGELFF
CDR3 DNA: TGTGCCAGCACCCTGGGTCTAGCGGGGGGTTCAACCGGGGAGCTGTTTTTT

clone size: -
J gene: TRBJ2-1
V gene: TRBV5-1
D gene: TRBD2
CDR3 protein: CASSRLAGEANEQFF
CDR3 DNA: TGCGCCAGCAGCCGTCTAGCGGGAGAGGCCAATGAGCAGTTCTTC

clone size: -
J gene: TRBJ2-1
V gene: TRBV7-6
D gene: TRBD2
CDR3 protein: CASSNLAGVDNEQFF
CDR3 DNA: TGTGCCAGCAGTAATCTAGCGGGAGTGGACAATGAGCAGTTCTTC

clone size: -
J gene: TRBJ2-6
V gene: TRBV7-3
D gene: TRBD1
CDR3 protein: CASSPSTGTGSGANVLTF
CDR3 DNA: TGTGCCAGCAGCCCGTCAACCGGGACAGGGTCTGGGGCCAACGTCCTGACTTTC

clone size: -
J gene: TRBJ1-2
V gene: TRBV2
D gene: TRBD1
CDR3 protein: CASRPGTGSSYTF
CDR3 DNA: TGTGCCAGCCGTCCCGGGACAGGGTCGAGCTACACCTTC

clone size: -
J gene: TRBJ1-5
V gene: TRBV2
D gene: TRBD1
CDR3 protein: CATMGQRNQPQHF
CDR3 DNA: TGTGCCACCATGGGACAGCGCAATCAGCCCCAGCATTTT

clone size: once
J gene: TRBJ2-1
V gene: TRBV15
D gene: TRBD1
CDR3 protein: CATSSRQGAAYNEQFF
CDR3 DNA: TGTGCCACCAGCAGTCGGCAGGGGGCAGCCTACAATGAGCAGTTCTTC

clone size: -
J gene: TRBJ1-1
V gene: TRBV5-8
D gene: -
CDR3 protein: CASSPQNTRNTEAFF
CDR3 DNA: TGTGCCAGCAGCCCCCAAAACACCAGGAACACTGAAGCTTTCTTT

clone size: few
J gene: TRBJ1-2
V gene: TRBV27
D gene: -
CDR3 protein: CASSFAVAPLYGYTF
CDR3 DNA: TGTGCCAGCAGTTTTGCGGTCGCCCCTCTCTATGGCTACACCTTC

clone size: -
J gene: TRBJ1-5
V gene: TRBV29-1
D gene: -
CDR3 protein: CSVADGQSNQPQHF
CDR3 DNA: TGCAGCGTAGCAGACGGACAGAGTAATCAGCCCCAGCATTTT

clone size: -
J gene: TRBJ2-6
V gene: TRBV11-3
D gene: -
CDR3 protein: CASSTDGRDSGANVLTF
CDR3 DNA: TGTGCCAGCAGCACAGATGGACGGGACTCTGGGGCCAACGTCCTGACTTTC

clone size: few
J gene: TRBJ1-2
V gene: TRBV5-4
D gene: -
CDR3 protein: CASSGSDRSRDGYTF
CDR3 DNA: TGTGCCAGCAGCGGATCGGACAGATCGAGGGATGGCTACACCTTC

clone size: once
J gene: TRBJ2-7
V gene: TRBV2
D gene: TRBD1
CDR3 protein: CASSAYRQGRDEQYF
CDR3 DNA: TGTGCCAGCAGTGCCTACCGACAGGGACGCGACGAGCAGTACTTC

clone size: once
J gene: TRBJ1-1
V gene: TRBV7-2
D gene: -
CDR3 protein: CASTPTQGAAEAFF
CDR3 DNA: TGTGCCAGCACCCCCACCCAGGGCGCGGCTGAAGCTTTCTTT

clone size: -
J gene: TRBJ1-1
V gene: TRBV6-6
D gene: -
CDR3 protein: CASSYPEMNTEAFF
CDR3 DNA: TGTGCCAGCAGTTATCCGGAGATGAACACTGAAGCTTTCTTT

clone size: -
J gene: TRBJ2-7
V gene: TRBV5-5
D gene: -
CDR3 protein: CASSSVGGGVYEQYF
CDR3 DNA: TGTGCCAGCAGCTCGGTCGGGGGTGGGGTCTACGAGCAGTACTTC

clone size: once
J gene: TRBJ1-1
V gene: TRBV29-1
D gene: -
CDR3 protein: CSVEWGRSNTEAFF
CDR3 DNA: TGCAGCGTTGAATGGGGGCGGTCGAACACTGAAGCTTTCTTT

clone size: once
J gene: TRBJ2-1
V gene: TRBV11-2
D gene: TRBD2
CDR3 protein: CASGREGEMSGSEQFF
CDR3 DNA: TGTGCCAGCGGCAGAGAAGGGGAAATGAGCGGGAGTGAGCAGTTCTTC

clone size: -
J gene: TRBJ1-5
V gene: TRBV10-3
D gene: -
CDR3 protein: CAIAGGVNSNQPQHF
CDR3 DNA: TGTGCCATCGCGGGGGGAGTAAATAGCAATCAGCCCCAGCATTTT

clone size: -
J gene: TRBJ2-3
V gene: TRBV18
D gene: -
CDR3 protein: CASSPPAADTQYF
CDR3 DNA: TGTGCCAGCTCACCACCGGCCGCAGATACGCAGTATTTT

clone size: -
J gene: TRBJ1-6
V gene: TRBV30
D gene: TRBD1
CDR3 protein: CAWSNRGVSPLHF
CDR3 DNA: TGTGCCTGGAGCAACAGGGGTGTTTCACCCCTCCACTTT

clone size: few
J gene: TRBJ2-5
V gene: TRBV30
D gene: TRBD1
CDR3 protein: CAWTRTGLRETQYF
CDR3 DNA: TGTGCCTGGACCAGGACAGGGTTAAGAGAGACCCAGTACTTC

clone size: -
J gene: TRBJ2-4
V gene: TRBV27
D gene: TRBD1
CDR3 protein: CASSELTGFAKNIQYF
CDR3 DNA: TGTGCCAGCAGTGAGCTGACAGGGTTTGCCAAAAACATTCAGTACTTC

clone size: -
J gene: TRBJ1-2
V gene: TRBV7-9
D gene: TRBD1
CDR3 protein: CASSSQGAADGYTF
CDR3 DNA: TGTGCCAGCAGCTCCCAGGGGGCAGCCGATGGCTACACCTTC

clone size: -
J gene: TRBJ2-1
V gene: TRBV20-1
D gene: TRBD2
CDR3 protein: CSAGGSTEQFF
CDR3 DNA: TGCAGTGCGGGGGGGAGCACTGAGCAGTTCTTC

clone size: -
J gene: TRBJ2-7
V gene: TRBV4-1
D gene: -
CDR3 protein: CASLDSSYEQYF
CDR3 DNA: TGCGCCAGCCTCGACAGTTCCTACGAGCAGTACTTC